This entry describes one T cell receptor beta chain. Method: immunoSEQ multiplex PCR; TCRdb's copy keeps in-frame clones and lacks some. The repertoire holds approximately 87,000 clones, with 75% to 95% as singletons. The data belong to a study of T cell changes during pregnancy in multiple sclerosis. This CDR3 has 18 amino acids. Germline V gene data show CDR1 as SGHTA and CDR2 as FQGNSA. Trimming removed 4 bases at V and 0 bases at J, with 21 bases between. The clonotype was recovered from a female donor with multiple sclerosis, enrolled in a pregnancy study. The chain employs TRBV7-2 and TRBJ2-5; the D is unclear. The sample in question was CD4+ T cells from peripheral blood mononuclear cells, obtained in the second trimester of pregnancy. The CDR3 nucleotides read TGTGCCAGCAGCTCACGACGTCCCAGCCTGACAAACCAAGAGACCCAGTACTTC. It codes for CASSSRRPSLTNQETQYF.